These 24 T cell receptor beta chains came from one sample sequenced in a study of T cells in localized non-small cell lung cancer. The protocol was immunoSEQ multiplex PCR, while the TCRdb copy is restricted to in-frame clones and leaves out a portion. The data show approximately 43,000 clones, around nine tenths seen once. The material sequenced was peripheral blood, taken before any cancer treatment. The origin of the receptors is a female donor over 55 with stage I squamous cell lung carcinoma.

This chain joins TRBV11-2 and TRBJ1-4; 9 positions agree with TRBD1. With V trimmed by 5 bases and J by 8 bases, 9 bases remained unmatched. This CDR3 is 15 amino acids long. Germline V gives CDR1 SGHAT, CDR2 FQNNGV. This CDR3 is CASSRGTGRGEKLFF. DNA for the CDR3: TGTGCCAGCAGCCGCGGGACAGGGAGGGGGGAAAAACTGTTTTTT.

V and J are TRBV5-1 and TRBJ2-7; 13 bases fit TRBD2. CDR1 is SGHRS, CDR2 YFSETQ, per germline. The CDR3 totals 15 residues. With V trimmed by 4 bases and J by 3 bases, 4 bases remained unmatched. CDR3 residues: CASSVGLAGIYEQYF. Here the CDR3 DNA reads TGCGCCAGCAGCGTGGGACTAGCGGGGATCTACGAGCAGTACTTC.

This sequence joins TRBV19 and TRBJ2-7; TRBD1 agrees at 9 bases. The germline V gene encodes CDR1 LNHDA and CDR2 SQIVND (reference sequence). This CDR3 contains 15 residues. With 8 bases clipped from V and 5 bases from J, the junction kept 13 bases outside the gene matches. CDR3 region: CASSLMGTGLDEQYF. In DNA, the CDR3 is TGTGCCAGTTCACTTATGGGGACAGGGCTCGACGAGCAGTACTTC.

This chain uses TRBV9 with TRBJ2-5, with D uncertain. The V and J ends lost 0 bases and 2 bases respectively, with 8 bases between them. The CDR3 contains 14 residues. CDR1 and CDR2 from the germline V gene are SGDLS and YYNGEE. This CDR3 reads CASSVGRPQETQYF. CDR3 coding DNA: TGTGCCAGCAGCGTAGGACGGCCGCAAGAGACCCAGTACTTC.

The rearrangement links TRBV7-2 to TRBJ2-5; TRBD2 matches 12 bases. Unmatched junction bases numbered 6, after V lost 0 bases and J lost 1 base. Per germline, CDR1 SGHTA and CDR2 FQGNSA. This CDR3 is built from 18 residues. The CDR3 DNA reads as TGTGCCAGCAGCTTAGCGGGCCTAGCGGGAGGGGGCCAAGAGACCCAGTACTTC. Protein sequence: CASSLAGLAGGGQETQYF. Looking up the rest from reference TRBV7-2 and TRBJ2-5 gives the full variable domain: GAGVSQSPSNKVTEKGKDVELRCDPISGHTALYWYRQSLGQGLEFLIYFQGNSAPDKSGLPSDRFSAERTGGSVSTLTIQRTQQEDSAVYLCASSLAGLAGGGQETQYFGPGTRLLVL.

This sequence joins TRBV5-1 and TRBJ2-1; the match to TRBD2 covers 8 bases. The CDR3 covers 15 residues. Trimming took 7 bases from V and 9 from J; bases not matched to a gene: 15. Per the germline V gene, CDR1 is SGHRS and CDR2 is YFSETQ. The CDR3 coding sequence is TGCGCCAGCCGGACGGGGGGGGCGGGAGTCGGTGAGCAGTTCTTC. This encodes CASRTGGAGVGEQFF.

The V call is TRBV7-6, the J call TRBJ1-3; 7 nucleotides agree with TRBD1. CDR1 is SGHVS, CDR2 FNYEAQ, per germline. This CDR3 contains 16 residues. Germline trimming cut 1 base from V and 0 bases from J; bases unmatched to any gene: 3. CDR3 amino acids: CASSLEGAYSGNTIYF. The CDR3 DNA follows: TGTGCCAGCAGCTTAGAGGGGGCGTACTCTGGAAACACCATATATTTT.

The chain recombines TRBV7-9 with TRBJ2-2; D is possibly TRBD2 (5 bases). The germline V gene encodes CDR1 SEHNR and CDR2 FQNEAQ (reference sequence). This CDR3 comprises 12 residues. The V and J ends lost 5 bases and 11 bases respectively, with 12 bases between them. Written as DNA, the CDR3 is TGTGCCAGCAGCCGGGGAGATTTCGAGCTGTTTTTT. Protein product: CASSRGDFELFF.

The gene calls are TRBV6-1 and TRBJ2-7; 9 positions agree with TRBD2. Trimming removed 1 base from V and 4 bases from J; junction bases left unmatched: 8. CDR1 is MNHNS, CDR2 SASEGT, per germline. The CDR3 spans 16 residues. The CDR3 sequence: CASSEEAAGGWYEQYF. The CDR3 DNA sequence: TGTGCCAGCAGTGAAGAAGCGGCGGGGGGGTGGTACGAGCAGTACTTC.

The CDR3: CASSSEGNYGYTF. The CDR3 DNA reads TGCGCCAGCAGCTCTGAGGGGAACTATGGCTACACCTTC. The chain is built from TRBV5-1 and TRBJ1-2; a possible D gene is TRBD1 (5 bases). Trimming removed 3 bases from V and 2 bases from J, with 8 bases in between. CDR3 length: 13 residues. The germline V gene encodes CDR1 SGHRS and CDR2 YFSETQ.

The DNA for the CDR3 is TGTGCCATCAGTGATGGACTCGATCTCCCTTACGAGCAGTACTTC. This encodes CAISDGLDLPYEQYF. The gene calls are TRBV10-3 and TRBJ2-7; weak D call: TRBD2 (5 bases). CDR1 is ENHRY, CDR2 SYGVKD, per germline. The ends were cut back, 3 bases at V and 4 bases at J, with 16 bases in the middle. The CDR3 totals 15 residues.

The chain has TRBV18 and TRBJ2-2; 13 bases agree with TRBD2. Germline V lookup: CDR1 KGHSH, CDR2 LQKENI. Trimming took 1 base from V and 6 from J; bases not matched to a gene: 8. The CDR3 is 18 amino acids. CDR3 nucleotide sequence: TGTGCCAGCTCACCACAGCCTCGACTAGCGGGAGGATCCGGGGAGCTGTTTTTT. It codes for CASSPQPRLAGGSGELFF.

The gene calls are TRBV7-6 and TRBJ2-3; 9 nucleotides line up with TRBD1. Germline V gene sequence: CDR1 SGHVS, CDR2 FNYEAQ. This CDR3 has 15 amino acids. Trimming removed 5 bases from V and 4 bases from J; junction bases left unmatched: 7. The DNA for the CDR3 is TGTGCCAGCAGCCCGTCGGGACAGGGAGCAGATACGCAGTATTTT. Translated: CASSPSGQGADTQYF.

This chain links TRBV7-3 with TRBJ2-3; 10 bases match TRBD2. Looked up from germline, CDR1 is SGHTA and CDR2 is FQGTGA. The CDR3 covers 16 residues. The ends lost 3 bases at V and 2 bases at J; junction bases unmatched: 5. The CDR3, as DNA: TGTGCCAGCAGCTTCACTAGCGGGGCCTTCACAGATACGCAGTATTTT. Its protein product is CASSFTSGAFTDTQYF.

This sequence joins TRBV28 and TRBJ2-7; 7 bases map to TRBD1. The germline CDR1 and CDR2 sequences are MDHEN and SYDVKM. The CDR3 is 14 amino acids. The V segment lost 7 bases and the J segment 3 bases; nucleotides outside the gene matches: 9. CDR3: CASNQQGGYYEQYF. CDR3 DNA sequence: TGTGCCAGCAACCAGCAAGGGGGCTACTACGAGCAGTACTTC.

The CDR3 is CASSPYSPTNEKLFF. In nucleotides, the CDR3 is TGTGCCAGCAGTCCCTACTCCCCAACTAATGAAAAACTGTTTTTT. The chain joins TRBV6-5 to TRBJ1-4, with D unclear. Trimming removed 5 bases at V and 0 bases at J, with 10 bases between. This CDR3 is 15 amino acids long. Per germline, CDR1 MNHEY and CDR2 SVGAGI.

By sample share, this clone is medium-sized. CDR3 protein: CASMLSGELFF. The CDR3 DNA reads as TGTGCCAGCATGTTGTCCGGGGAGCTGTTTTTT. The J gene is TRBJ2-2, the V gene TRBV6-1; D unresolved. V lost 7 bases to trimming and J lost 6 bases, with 6 bases between them. From germline, CDR1 is MNHNS and CDR2 SASEGT. The CDR3 is 11 amino acids.

The chain is built from TRBV7-6 and TRBJ1-4; TRBD1 matches 8 bases. Trimming took 5 bases from V and 5 from J; bases not matched to a gene: 7. In germline, CDR1 is SGHVS, CDR2 FNYEAQ. The CDR3 consists of 15 residues. CDR3 region: CASSPEGQENEKLFF. The CDR3 bases are TGTGCCAGCAGCCCCGAGGGACAGGAAAATGAAAAACTGTTTTTT. Full variable domain (remainder filled in from reference TRBV7-6 and TRBJ1-4): GAGVSQSPRYKVTKRGQDVALRCDPISGHVSLYWYRQALGQGPEFLTYFNYEAQQDKSGLPNDRFSAERPEGSISTLTIQRTEQRDSAMYRCASSPEGQENEKLFFGSGTQLSVL.

The chain joins TRBV11-3 to TRBJ2-5; D may be TRBD1 or TRBD2 (6 bases each). The CDR3 runs 17 residues. Between the trimmed V and J ends, which lost 0 bases and 5 bases, there was a span of 19 bases. Germline V gene lookup returns CDR1 SGHNT and CDR2 YENEEA. The CDR3 region is CASSLDRGTPREETQYF. In nucleotides, the CDR3 is TGTGCCAGCAGCTTAGATCGGGGGACACCCCGTGAGGAGACCCAGTACTTC.

V and J are TRBV5-8 and TRBJ1-1, with D possibly matching TRBD1 (5 bases). The CDR3 runs to 13 residues. With 4 bases removed from V and 9 bases from J, the gap between germline ends came to 16 bases. The germline V gene encodes CDR1 SGHTS and CDR2 YDEGEE. Here the CDR3 reads CASSLRQGAKAFF. Written as DNA, the CDR3 is TGTGCCAGCAGCCTGCGGCAAGGGGCGAAAGCTTTCTTT.

The rearrangement joins TRBV30 to TRBJ1-5, with 8 bases aligning to TRBD1. Germline CDR1 reads GTSNPN; CDR2 reads SVGIG (reference sequence). With V trimmed by 1 base and J by 3 bases, 5 bases remained unmatched. The CDR3 runs 15 residues. The CDR3 nucleotides are TGTGCCTGGAGTGCAGACAGGGGACTCAATCAGCCCCAGCATTTT. Translation gives CAWSADRGLNQPQHF.

This chain connects TRBV29-1 to TRBJ1-2; perhaps TRBD1 as D (5 bases). Trimming pared 0 bases from V and 6 bases from J, leaving 14 bases between. The CDR3 runs 14 residues. Germline CDR1 is SQVTM and CDR2 is ANQGSEA. CDR3 residues: CSVEDRLRGHGYTF. For the CDR3, the DNA is TGCAGCGTTGAAGATCGATTAAGGGGCCATGGCTACACCTTC.

The chain employs TRBV7-2 and TRBJ1-1; TRBD1 aligns across 9 bases. After removal of 2 bases from V and 11 bases from J, the junction contained 3 bases not matched to a gene. This CDR3 is built from 12 residues. Germline-derived CDR1 and CDR2 are SGHTA and FQGNSA. The CDR3 protein is CASSLTGGPAFF. The CDR3 DNA sequence: TGTGCCAGCAGCTTAACAGGGGGCCCGGCTTTCTTT.

In this sample, this clone turned up once. V is TRBV6-6 and J is TRBJ2-2; D remains unclear. The germline gives CDR1 MNHNY, CDR2 SVGAGI (reference sequence). The CDR3 has 13 residues. V gave up 4 bases and J gave up 1 base, with 4 bases separating them. CDR3 protein: CASSSQNTGELFF. DNA of the CDR3: TGTGCCAGCAGTTCTCAGAACACCGGGGAGCTGTTTTTT.